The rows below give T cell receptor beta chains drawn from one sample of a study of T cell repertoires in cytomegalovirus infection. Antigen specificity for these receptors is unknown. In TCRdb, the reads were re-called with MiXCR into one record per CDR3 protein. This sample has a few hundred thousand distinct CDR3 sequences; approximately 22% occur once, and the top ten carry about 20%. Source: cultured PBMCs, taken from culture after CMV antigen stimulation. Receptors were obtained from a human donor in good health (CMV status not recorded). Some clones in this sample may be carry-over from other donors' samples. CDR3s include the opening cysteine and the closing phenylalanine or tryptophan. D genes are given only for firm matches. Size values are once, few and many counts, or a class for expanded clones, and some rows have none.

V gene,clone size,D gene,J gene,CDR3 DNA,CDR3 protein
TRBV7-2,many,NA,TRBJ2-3,TGTGCCAGCAGCTTAGGGGCATATACGCAGTATTTT,CASSLGAYTQYF
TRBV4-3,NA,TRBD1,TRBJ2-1,TGCGCCAGCAGCCAAGAGGGCAGGGGGCACAATGAGCAGTTCTTC,CASSQEGRGHNEQFF
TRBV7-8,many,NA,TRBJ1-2,TGTGCCAGCAGCTTAGCGTATCCGAGAACTTATGGCTACACCTTC,CASSLAYPRTYGYTF
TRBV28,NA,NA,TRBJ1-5,TGTGCCAGCAGTTTGTCACAGGTCAATCAGCCCCAGCATTTT,CASSLSQVNQPQHF
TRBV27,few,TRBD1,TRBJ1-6,TGTGCCAGCAGTACCCCCGGGACAGTGAATTCACCCCTCCACTTT,CASSTPGTVNSPLHF
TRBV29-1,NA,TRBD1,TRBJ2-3,TGCAGCGTTGAAGATCGGTGGGACAGGGGGCTCACAGATACGCAGTATTTT,CSVEDRWDRGLTDTQYF
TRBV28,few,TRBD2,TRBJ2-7,TGTGCCAGCAGTCCCGGGACTAGCGGGAGGGGCACCTACGAGCAGTACTTC,CASSPGTSGRGTYEQYF
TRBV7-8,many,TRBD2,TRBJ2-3,TGTGCCAGCAGCTTAGGTAGAGCTAGCGGGAGAACAGATACGCAGTATTTT,CASSLGRASGRTDTQYF
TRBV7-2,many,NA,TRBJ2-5,TGTGCCAGCAGCCGCGGCCCCGTGGAGGAGACCCAGTACTTC,CASSRGPVEETQYF
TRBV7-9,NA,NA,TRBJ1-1,TGTGCCAGCAGCCCCGACGGATCCATGAACACTGAAGCTTTCTTT,CASSPDGSMNTEAFF
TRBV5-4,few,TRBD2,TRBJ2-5,TGTGCCAGCAGCGCCGGGACTAGAGTAGAGACCCAGTACTTC,CASSAGTRVETQYF
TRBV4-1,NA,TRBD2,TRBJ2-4,TGCGCCAGCAGCCAAGAATTCCCTAGCGGGGGCCTAGCCAAAAACATTCAGTACTTC,CASSQEFPSGGLAKNIQYF
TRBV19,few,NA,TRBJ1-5,TGTGCCAGTAGTACCCAAACGCAGCGGGGGAAGTTGCTGGGCAATCAGCCCCAGCATTTT,CASSTQTQRGKLLGNQPQHF
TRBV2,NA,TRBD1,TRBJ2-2,TGTGCCAGCAGTACCGGGACAGGGGTGACCGGGGAGCTGTTTTTT,CASSTGTGVTGELFF
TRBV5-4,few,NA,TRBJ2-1,TGTGCCAGCAGCACAGGACCGAGCTCCTACAATGAGCAGTTCTTC,CASSTGPSSYNEQFF
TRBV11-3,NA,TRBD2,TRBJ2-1,TGTGCCAGCAGCGCCAGGTCGGGTCTAGCGGGAGGGCCGGGTGAGCAGTTCTTC,CASSARSGLAGGPGEQFF
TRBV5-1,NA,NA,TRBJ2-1,TGCGCCAGCAGCTTGGCTCGGAGGGGCGATGAGCAGTTCTTC,CASSLARRGDEQFF
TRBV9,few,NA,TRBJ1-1,TGTGCCAGCAGCGTGCGCCAGGTGAACACTGAAGCTTTCTTT,CASSVRQVNTEAFF
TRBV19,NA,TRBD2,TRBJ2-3,TGTGCCACTCACGGGGGGGAGGCCCCAGATACGCAGTATTTT,CATHGGEAPDTQYF
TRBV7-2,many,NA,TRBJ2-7,TGTGCCAGCAGCTTAGGTCTCTACTCCTACGAGCAGTACTTC,CASSLGLYSYEQYF
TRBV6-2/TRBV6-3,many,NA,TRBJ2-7,TGTGCCAGCAGGATACGGGCGACCTACGAGCAGTACTTC,CASRIRATYEQYF
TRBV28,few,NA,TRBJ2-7,TGTGCCAGCAGTTTGGGTCGGGACGCGGAGCAGTACTTC,CASSLGRDAEQYF
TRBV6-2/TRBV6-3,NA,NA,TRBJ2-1,TGTGCCAGCAGTCGCCCGGAGGGCCGGAGAAATGAGCAGTTCTTC,CASSRPEGRRNEQFF
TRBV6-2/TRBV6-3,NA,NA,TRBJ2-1,TGTGCCAGCAGTTACACAATTCTTGAGCGGCAGTTCTTC,CASSYTILERQFF
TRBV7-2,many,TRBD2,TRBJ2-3,TGTGCCAGCAGCCCCGGGACTAGCTTCCGCGAAGGGTCGCAGTATTTT,CASSPGTSFREGSQYF
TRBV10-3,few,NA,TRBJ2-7,TGTGCCATCAGTGAGTCTTCAGGGGCCTACGAGCAGTACTTC,CAISESSGAYEQYF
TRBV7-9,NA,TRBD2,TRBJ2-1,TGTGCCAGCAGCTATAGCGGGAGTGACAATGAGCAGTTCTTC,CASSYSGSDNEQFF
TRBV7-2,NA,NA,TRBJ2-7,TGTGCCAGCAGCTCCCCCTACGACGAGCAGTACTTC,CASSSPYDEQYF
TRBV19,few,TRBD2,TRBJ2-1,TGTGCCAGTAGTACGGTGACGGGGGGTACTGAGCAGTTCTTC,CASSTVTGGTEQFF
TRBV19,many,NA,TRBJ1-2,TGTGCCAGTAGTACCTCCGGGTACTATGGCTACACCTTC,CASSTSGYYGYTF
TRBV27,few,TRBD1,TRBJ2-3,TGTGCCAGCAGCGAAACCGGACAGGGGTTACTAGATACGCAGTATTTT,CASSETGQGLLDTQYF
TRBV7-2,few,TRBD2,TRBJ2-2,TGTGCCAGCAGCCCTCGTGGCAGCGGGAGTGCCGGGGAGCTGTTTTTT,CASSPRGSGSAGELFF
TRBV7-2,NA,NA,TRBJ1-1,TGTGCCAGCAGCTTAGTTCGTGGAGGGAACACTGAAGCTTTCTTT,CASSLVRGGNTEAFF
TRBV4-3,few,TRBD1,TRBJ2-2,TGCGCCAGCAGCCGCGCGACAGGGGGGTGGACCGGGGAGCTGTTTTTT,CASSRATGGWTGELFF
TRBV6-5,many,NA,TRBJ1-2,TGTGCCAGCAGTTACTCAGGACCCGTTGGCTACACCTTC,CASSYSGPVGYTF
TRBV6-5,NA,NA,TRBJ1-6,TGTGCCAGCAGTTACTCGGGACAAAGCTCACCCCTCCACTTT,CASSYSGQSSPLHF
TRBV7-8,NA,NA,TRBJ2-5,TGTGCCAGCAGCTGGACAAATCAAGAGACCCAGTACTTC,CASSWTNQETQYF
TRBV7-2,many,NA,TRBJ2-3,TGTGCCAGCAGCTCGAGGGGACGGGTCGGTCGGCTCACAGATACGCAGTATTTT,CASSSRGRVGRLTDTQYF
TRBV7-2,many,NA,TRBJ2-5,TGTGCCAGCAGCTGGGGGGTAGCCGTCCAAGAGACCCAGTACTTC,CASSWGVAVQETQYF
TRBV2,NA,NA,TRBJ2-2,TGTGCCAGCAACAGGATGAACACCGGGGAGCTGTTTTTT,CASNRMNTGELFF
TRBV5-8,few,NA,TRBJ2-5,TGTGCCAGCAGCTTGGAAGGTCAAACCGGAGAGACCCAGTACTTC,CASSLEGQTGETQYF
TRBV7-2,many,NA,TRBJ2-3,TGTGCCAGCAGCTCGTTCACGGACGGCACAGATACGCAGTATTTT,CASSSFTDGTDTQYF
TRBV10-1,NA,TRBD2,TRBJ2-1,TGCGCCAGCAGTGATGGGTTAGCGGGGTACAATGAGCAGTTCTTC,CASSDGLAGYNEQFF
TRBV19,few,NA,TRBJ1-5,TGTGCCAGTAACACCCTTGTCCTCAATCAGCCCCAGCATTTT,CASNTLVLNQPQHF
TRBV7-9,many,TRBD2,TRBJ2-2,TGTGCCAGCAGCTTTTCCGGGACTACCTTGGTGAAGACCGGGGAGCTGTTTTTT,CASSFSGTTLVKTGELFF
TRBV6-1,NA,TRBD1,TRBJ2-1,TGTGCCAGCAGTCCCCGGGACAGCCCCTACAATGAGCAGTTCTTC,CASSPRDSPYNEQFF
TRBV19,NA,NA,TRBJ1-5,TGTGCCAGTAGTATAGTCGGGTCTAGCAATCAGCCCCAGCATTTT,CASSIVGSSNQPQHF